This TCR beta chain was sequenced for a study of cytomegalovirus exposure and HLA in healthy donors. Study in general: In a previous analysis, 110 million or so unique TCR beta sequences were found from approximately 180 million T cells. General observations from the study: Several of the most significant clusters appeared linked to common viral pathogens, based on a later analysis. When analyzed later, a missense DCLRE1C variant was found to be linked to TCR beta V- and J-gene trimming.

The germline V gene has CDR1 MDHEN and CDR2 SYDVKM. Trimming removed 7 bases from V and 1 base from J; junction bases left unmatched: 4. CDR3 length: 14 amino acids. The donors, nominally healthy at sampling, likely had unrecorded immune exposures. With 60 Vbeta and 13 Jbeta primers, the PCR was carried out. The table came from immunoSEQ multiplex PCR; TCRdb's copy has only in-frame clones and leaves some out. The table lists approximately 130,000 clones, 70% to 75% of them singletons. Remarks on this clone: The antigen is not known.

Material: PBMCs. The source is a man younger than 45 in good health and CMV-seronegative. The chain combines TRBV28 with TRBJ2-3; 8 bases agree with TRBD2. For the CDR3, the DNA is TGTGCCAGCACCCTGACTAGCGGCACAGATACGCAGTATTTT. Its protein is CASTLTSGTDTQYF.